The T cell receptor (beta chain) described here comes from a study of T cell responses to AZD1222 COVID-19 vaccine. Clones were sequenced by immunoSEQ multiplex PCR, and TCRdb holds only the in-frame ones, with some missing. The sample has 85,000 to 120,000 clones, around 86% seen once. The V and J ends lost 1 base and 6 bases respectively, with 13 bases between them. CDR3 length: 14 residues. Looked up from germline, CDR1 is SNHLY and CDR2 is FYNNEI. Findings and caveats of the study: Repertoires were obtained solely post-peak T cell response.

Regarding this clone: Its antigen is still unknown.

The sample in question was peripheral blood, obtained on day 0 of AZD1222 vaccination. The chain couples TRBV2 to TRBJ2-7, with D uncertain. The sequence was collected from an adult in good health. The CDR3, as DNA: TGTGCCAGCAGTGAAGTCGGGTACTGGGGCGAGCAGTACTTC. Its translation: CASSEVGYWGEQYF.